This entry lists 26 T cell receptor beta chains sequenced from one sample in a study of cytomegalovirus exposure and HLA in healthy donors. PCR was performed using 60 Vbeta and 13 Jbeta primers. Here immunoSEQ multiplex PCR was the method, and the copy in TCRdb shows in-frame clones only, minus some. The profile shows over 85,000 clones, 86% of them singletons. Sequenced material: PBMCs. The receptor set was obtained from a man between 35 and 55 years old in good health and CMV-seronegative.

The gene calls are TRBV11-2 and TRBJ2-7; 9 bases fit TRBD1. CDR3 length equals 14 residues. The germline V gene has CDR1 SGHAT and CDR2 FQNNGV. After removal of 3 bases from V and 6 bases from J, the junction contained 6 bases not matched to a gene. CDR3 bases: TGTGCCAGCAGCTTGGGACAGGGAACGTTCGAGCAGTACTTC. This sequence encodes CASSLGQGTFEQYF.

This chain connects TRBV7-9 to TRBJ1-5, with 7 bases fitting TRBD1. Germline V gene lookup returns CDR1 SEHNR and CDR2 FQNEAQ (reference sequence). This CDR3 contains 16 residues. Trimming took 0 bases from V and 1 from J; bases not matched to a gene: 3. The CDR3 sequence: CASSLATGLSNQPQHF. DNA for the CDR3: TGTGCCAGCAGCTTAGCGACAGGGTTAAGCAATCAGCCCCAGCATTTT.

The chain carries TRBV29-1 and TRBJ2-7; 10 bases fit TRBD1. Germline assignment: CDR1 SQVTM and CDR2 ANQGSEA. The CDR3 consists of 12 residues. J was trimmed by 4 bases and V by 6 bases; bases with no gene match: 3. CDR3 region: CSVRTGGYEQYF. The CDR3 region has the DNA TGCAGCGTGAGGACAGGGGGTTACGAGCAGTACTTC.

The V and J genes are TRBV18 and TRBJ1-5; TRBD1 is a possible D gene (6 bases). The CDR3 is 14 amino acids. V was cut by 6 bases and J by 0 bases, with 9 bases left in between. Germline V lookup: CDR1 KGHSH, CDR2 LQKENI. CDR3 sequence: CASSRTDSNQPQHF. The CDR3 bases are TGTGCCAGCTCCCGGACAGATAGCAATCAGCCCCAGCATTTT.

The V gene is TRBV30, the J gene TRBJ2-5; TRBD2 matches at 7 bases. Losses at the gene ends were 2 bases for V and 9 bases for J; bases not matched to a gene: 9. The CDR3 runs 13 residues. The germline V gene has CDR1 GTSNPN and CDR2 SVGIG (reference sequence). DNA of the CDR3: TGTGCCTGGAGTCTCCAGCGGGGTGAGGCCCAGTACTTC. It translates to CAWSLQRGEAQYF.

This rearrangement joins TRBV6-5 to TRBJ2-5; TRBD2 matches at 7 bases. V gave up 2 bases and J gave up 4 bases; unmatched junction bases: 7. CDR3 length: 15 amino acids. Germline V lookup: CDR1 MNHEY, CDR2 SVGAGI. CDR3 protein: CASSYGAGRGETQYF. DNA for the CDR3: TGTGCCAGCAGTTACGGGGCAGGGAGGGGAGAGACCCAGTACTTC.

This clone has a handful of counts. A read error is likely here: a far larger clone is one base away. The chain has TRBV6-5 and TRBJ2-7; 7 nucleotides align to TRBD2. The length of the CDR3 is 15 residues. Germline CDR1 reads MNHEY; CDR2 reads SVGAGI. CDR3 region: CAISYTGEGSYEQYF. The DNA for the CDR3 is TGTGCCATCAGTTACACGGGGGAGGGCTCCTACGAGCAGTACTTC.

This rearrangement joins TRBV7-9 to TRBJ2-7, with TRBD1 identical over 9 bases. The germline V gene has CDR1 SEHNR and CDR2 FQNEAQ (reference sequence). The CDR3 consists of 15 residues. Trimming took 0 bases from V and 5 from J; bases not matched to a gene: 5. CDR3 residues: CASSLAAQGANEQYF. The CDR3 coding sequence is TGTGCCAGCAGCTTAGCTGCACAGGGGGCCAACGAGCAGTACTTC.

The chain links TRBV9 to TRBJ1-1; 9 nucleotides align to TRBD1. With V trimmed by 0 bases and J by 3 bases, 9 bases remained unmatched. The germline gives CDR1 SGDLS, CDR2 YYNGEE. The CDR3 loop spans 17 amino acids. The CDR3 DNA sequence: TGTGCCAGCAGCGTAGGGGATACAGGGGGCCTACACACTGAAGCTTTCTTT. It translates to CASSVGDTGGLHTEAFF.

The chain joins TRBV6-1 to TRBJ2-5, with D possibly TRBD2 on 5 matching bases. This CDR3 is built from 14 residues. Trimming shortened V by 7 bases and J by 3 bases, and 15 bases separated the two germline ends. Germline-derived CDR1 and CDR2 are MNHNS and SASEGT. The CDR3 nucleotides read TGTGCCAGCAAATGGACTTGGGGAGAAGAGACCCAGTACTTC. Its protein is CASKWTWGEETQYF.

In the case of this clone: The same CDR3 is also encoded by other DNA sequences in this sample. The V and J genes are TRBV9 and TRBJ1-1; D remains unclear. Trimming cost V 4 bases and J 1 base, with 8 bases left between them. The CDR3 contains 13 residues. Germline V gives CDR1 SGDLS, CDR2 YYNGEE. The CDR3 coding sequence is TGTGCCAGCAGCCTCTCGGGGAACACTGAAGCTTTCTTT. Its protein is CASSLSGNTEAFF.

The V gene is TRBV5-1, the J gene TRBJ2-7; weak D call: TRBD2 (5 bases). The germline CDR1 and CDR2 sequences are SGHRS and YFSETQ. This CDR3 has 13 amino acids. Trimming took off 0 bases at V and 5 bases at J, with 9 bases between the two ends. The CDR3 DNA reads as TGCGCCAGCAGCTTGGCAACGGGGAACGAGCAGTACTTC. Amino acids: CASSLATGNEQYF.

V is TRBV30 and J is TRBJ1-5; possibly TRBD1 for D (5 bases). Between the trimmed V and J ends, which lost 0 bases and 7 bases, there was a span of 16 bases. The germline V gene encodes CDR1 GTSNPN and CDR2 SVGIG (reference sequence). The CDR3 is 15 residues long. The DNA of the CDR3 is TGTGCCTGGAGTGTACCGGGAGGAGGGGACCAGCCCCAGCATTTT. Its protein product is CAWSVPGGGDQPQHF.

The gene calls are TRBV7-8 and TRBJ1-1; 8 bases are shared with TRBD1. Germline V gene data show CDR1 as SGHVS and CDR2 as FQNEAQ. This CDR3 spans 15 amino acids. V lost 5 bases and J lost 8; bases outside the gene matches: 13. CDR3 sequence (DNA): TGTGCCAGCAGCGTCAACAGGGGGGGTCTCCCCGAAGCTTTCTTT. Translation gives CASSVNRGGLPEAFF.

This rearrangement joins TRBV2 to TRBJ1-1; no clear D gene. Germline assignment: CDR1 SNHLY and CDR2 FYNNEI. Trimming cost V 9 bases and J 1 base, with 15 bases left between them. This CDR3 contains 14 residues. The CDR3 protein is CASQEGGQNTEAFF. The CDR3 DNA is TGTGCCAGTCAAGAGGGAGGGCAGAACACTGAAGCTTTCTTT.

This sequence joins TRBV5-6 and TRBJ1-5; D unresolved. The germline V and J ends were trimmed by 1 base and 0 bases, with 8 bases remaining between them. This CDR3 is 15 amino acids long. Germline assignment: CDR1 SGHDT and CDR2 YYEEEE. CDR3 DNA sequence: TGTGCCAGCAGCTTGTACAGCTCTAGCAATCAGCCCCAGCATTTT. This gives the protein CASSLYSSSNQPQHF.

The chain combines TRBV10-3 with TRBJ2-2; 7 nucleotides line up with TRBD2. V shed 4 bases, J shed 1 base, and the junction held 6 bases outside the gene matches. Germline V gives CDR1 ENHRY, CDR2 SYGVKD. The CDR3 covers 16 residues. DNA for the CDR3: TGTGCCATCAGTGGGGGAGGGACCTTGAACACCGGGGAGCTGTTTTTT. It yields the protein CAISGGGTLNTGELFF.

The gene calls are TRBV5-4 and TRBJ2-1; D may be TRBD2 (5 bases). Germline V lookup: CDR1 SGHNT, CDR2 YYREEE (reference sequence). The CDR3 is 14 residues long. V was pared by 4 bases and J by 7 bases, with 15 bases between. This CDR3 is CASSRDSASNEQFF. DNA of the CDR3: TGTGCCAGCAGCCGGGATTCCGCATCTAATGAGCAGTTCTTC.

The V and J genes are TRBV10-3 and TRBJ2-1; TRBD2 aligns across 11 bases. The CDR3 loop spans 13 amino acids. V was clipped by 7 bases and J by 6 bases; unmatched bases: 2. Germline CDR1 is ENHRY and CDR2 is SYGVKD. CDR3 protein: CAITGTSGNEQFF. In DNA, the CDR3 is TGTGCCATCACCGGGACTAGCGGCAATGAGCAGTTCTTC.

In this sample, this clone turned up once. This chain connects TRBV6-5 to TRBJ1-1; 8 nucleotides line up with TRBD1. The CDR3 runs 14 residues. Germline V gives CDR1 MNHEY, CDR2 SVGAGI. V dropped 5 bases and J dropped 5; count of bases not matched to a gene: 7. CDR3 bases: TGTGCCAGCAGTCCCCGGACAGGGTGGACTGAAGCTTTCTTT. It is translated as CASSPRTGWTEAFF.

The V gene is TRBV28, the J gene TRBJ2-1, with 8 bases identical to TRBD1. CDR3 length: 13 amino acids. Germline-derived CDR1 and CDR2 are MDHEN and SYDVKM. Trimming cost V 6 bases and J 8 bases; bases outside gene matches: 6. The CDR3 sequence: CASSYQGAHEQFF. In DNA, the CDR3 is TGTGCCAGCAGCTACCAGGGGGCTCATGAGCAGTTCTTC.

The gene calls are TRBV6-5 and TRBJ2-1; 8 nucleotides agree with TRBD1. The CDR3 has 15 residues. V trimming: 5 bases; J trimming: 2 bases; junction bases outside the gene matches: 5. Germline V gene sequence: CDR1 MNHEY, CDR2 SVGAGI. Here the CDR3 reads CASSKTGAPYNEQFF. CDR3 coding DNA: TGTGCCAGCAGTAAGACAGGGGCACCCTACAATGAGCAGTTCTTC.

This sequence joins TRBV29-1 and TRBJ2-4, with TRBD1 identical over 9 bases. The CDR3 has 12 residues. Germline CDR1 is SQVTM and CDR2 is ANQGSEA. Trimming at V came to 6 bases and at J to 12 bases, leaving 9 bases not matched to a gene. CDR3: CSVGDRELPQYF. DNA for the CDR3: TGCAGCGTGGGGGACAGGGAGTTGCCTCAGTACTTC.

This clone was seen only once. V usage is TRBV19 and J usage is TRBJ2-1; TRBD2 matches 12 bases. CDR1 and CDR2 from the germline V gene are LNHDA and SQIVND (reference sequence). V trimming: 1 base; J trimming: 8 bases; junction bases outside the gene matches: 3. The length of the CDR3 is 15 residues. The DNA for the CDR3 is TGTGCCAGTAGTATAGGACTAGCGGGGGTGGATGAGCAGTTCTTC. Translated: CASSIGLAGVDEQFF.

V gene TRBV19 combines with J gene TRBJ2-7; TRBD1 matches 12 bases. CDR3 length: 15 residues. Germline values: CDR1 LNHDA, CDR2 SQIVND (reference sequence). V trimming: 3 bases; J trimming: 5 bases; junction bases outside the gene matches: 5. The CDR3 sequence is CASSIGRDRGHEQYF. The CDR3 DNA sequence: TGTGCCAGTAGTATCGGCCGGGACAGGGGGCACGAGCAGTACTTC.

This chain links TRBV13 with TRBJ2-3; 9 positions agree with TRBD2. Looked up from germline, CDR1 is PRHDT and CDR2 is FYEKMQ (reference sequence). This CDR3 has 16 residues. V shed 4 bases and J 5 bases; nucleotides not matched to a gene: 10. The chain's CDR3 is CASSSVSGGPVDTQYF. CDR3 nucleotides: TGTGCCAGCAGCTCCGTTAGCGGGGGCCCCGTAGATACGCAGTATTTT.